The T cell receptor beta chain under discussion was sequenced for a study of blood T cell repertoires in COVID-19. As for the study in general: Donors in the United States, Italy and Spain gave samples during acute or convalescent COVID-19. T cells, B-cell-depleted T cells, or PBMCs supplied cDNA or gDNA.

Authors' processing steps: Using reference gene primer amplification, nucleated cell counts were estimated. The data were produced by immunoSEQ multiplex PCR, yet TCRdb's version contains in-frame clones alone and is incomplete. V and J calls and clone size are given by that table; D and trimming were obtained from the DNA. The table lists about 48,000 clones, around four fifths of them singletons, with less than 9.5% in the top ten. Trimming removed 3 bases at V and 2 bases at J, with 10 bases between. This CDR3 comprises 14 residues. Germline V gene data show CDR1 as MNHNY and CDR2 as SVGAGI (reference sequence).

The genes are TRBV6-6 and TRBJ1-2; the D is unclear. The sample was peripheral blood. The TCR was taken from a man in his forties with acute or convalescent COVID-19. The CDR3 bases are TGTGCCAGCAGTTATTCTGAGTCGAACTATGGCTACACCTTC. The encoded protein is CASSYSESNYGYTF.